This T cell receptor (beta chain) was profiled in a study of T cell repertoires in cytomegalovirus infection. As for the study in general: Peptides in the study included HLA-C-restricted and HLA-B-restricted CMV epitopes. Matching HLA type and CMV infection were both indicated by public TCR beta signatures.

Trimming took 4 bases from V and 3 from J, leaving 21 bases between them. This CDR3 has 17 residues. CDR1 SGHVS and CDR2 FNYEAQ come from the germline V gene. TCRdb reanalysed the reads using MiXCR and keeps one entry per CDR3 protein. The data hold about 830,000 distinct CDR3 sequences, with approximately 32% observed a single time. This clonotype was observed many times. Its specificity is unknown. The study's findings and limits: Predominance within the ex vivo response was attributable to HLA-C-restricted CMV-specific TCR beta clonotypes. Identification of carriers of CMV plus the relevant HLA was achieved through cumulative public TCR beta family frequency.

The specimen was cultured CD8+ T cells from PBMCs, collected from culture after CMV antigen stimulation. This sequence joins TRBV7-6 and TRBJ2-5; tentative D call: TRBD1 (6 bases). The TCR sequence derives from a human donor in good health (CMV status not recorded). Some clones in this sample may be carry-over from other donors' samples. CDR3 DNA: TGTGCCAGCAGCTCGACAGGCCCCGCGGACGATAAAGAGACCCAGTACTTC. This encodes CASSSTGPADDKETQYF.